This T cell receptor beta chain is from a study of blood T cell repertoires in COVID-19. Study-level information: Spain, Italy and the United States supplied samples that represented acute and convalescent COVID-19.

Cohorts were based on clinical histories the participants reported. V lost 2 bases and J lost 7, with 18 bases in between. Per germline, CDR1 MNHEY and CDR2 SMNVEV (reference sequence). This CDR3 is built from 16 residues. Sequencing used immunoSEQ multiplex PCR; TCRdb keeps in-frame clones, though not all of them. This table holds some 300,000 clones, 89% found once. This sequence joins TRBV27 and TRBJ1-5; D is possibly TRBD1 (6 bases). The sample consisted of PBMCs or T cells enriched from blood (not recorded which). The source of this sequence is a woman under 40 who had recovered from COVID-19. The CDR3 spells CASSLTGPGLRQPQHF. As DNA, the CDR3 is TGTGCCAGCAGTTTAACAGGGCCTGGGCTTCGGCAGCCCCAGCATTTT.